This TCR beta chain was found in a study of T cell responses to AZD1222 COVID-19 vaccine. This CDR3 comprises 15 residues. Between the trimmed V and J ends, which lost 5 bases and 1 base, there was a span of 17 bases. Germline V gene data show CDR1 as GTSNPN and CDR2 as SVGIG (reference sequence). Second-dose intervals near 4 or 12 weeks were combined. Produced via immunoSEQ multiplex PCR; TCRdb's table is partial and in-frame only. The sample holds around 150,000 clones, under 95% seen once. The sequence was collected from an adult who received the AZD1222 COVID-19 vaccine. V usage is TRBV30 and J usage is TRBJ1-1; maybe TRBD1 (6 bases). The specimen was peripheral blood, collected 28 days after the second AZD1222 dose. This CDR3 is CAWGRGGLRNTEAFF. CDR3 sequence (DNA): TGTGCCTGGGGAAGGGGGGGACTGAGGAACACTGAAGCTTTCTTT.